The entry below gives a single T cell receptor (beta chain) sequence along with its context. Its antigen is not identified. Assay used: immunoSEQ multiplex PCR; TCRdb lists only in-frame clones, some missing. Of about 350,000 clones in the sample, 75% to 90% were seen once. This entry comes from a study of Ad26.COV2.S vaccination and SARS-CoV-2 variants. Overall study context: Donor was in the COV1001 Ad26.COV2.S trial arm. Study-wide points: Total T cell responses may have been underestimated by the TCR breadth and depth analyses. Comparable non-spike TCR breadth was observed in vaccine and placebo recipients.

The V and J ends lost 5 bases and 2 bases, in that order; junction bases with no gene match: 2. This CDR3 comprises 15 residues. In germline, CDR1 is LGHDT, CDR2 YNNKEL (reference sequence). Treatment given: about 20 received Ad26.COV2.S at low or high dose, single or two shots; several received placebo; per-sample allocation not given. It was on day 63 after the first vaccine or placebo injection that samples were taken. The individual, an adult aged 18-55 years, was a donor in Boston. The sample consisted of peripheral blood, taken in a trial of Ad26.COV2.S vaccine versus placebo. This sequence joins TRBV3-1 (or the pseudogene TRBV3-2) and TRBJ2-1, with TRBD2 identical over 11 bases. This receptor was obtained from a person aged 18-60 years who received the Ad26.COV2.S COVID-19 vaccine or a placebo. The CDR3 nucleotides read TGTGCCAGCAGCGGGACTAGCGGCCCCTACAATGAGCAGTTCTTC. This translates into CASSGTSGPYNEQFF.